The TCR beta chain described here comes from a study of blood T cell repertoires in COVID-19. TCRdb's copy holds only in-frame clones and misses some; the assay was immunoSEQ multiplex PCR. The top ten clones hold approximately 3.6% of a sample with around 140,000 clones, almost 85% of them seen once. In germline, CDR1 is SGHVS, CDR2 FNYEAQ. The CDR3 is 15 amino acids. V shed 3 bases, J shed 5 bases, and the junction held 7 bases outside the gene matches. The TCR originated in a woman aged 45-65 years with acute COVID-19. Sequenced input: PBMCs or T cells enriched from blood (not recorded which). This chain uses TRBV7-6 with TRBJ2-1, with 7 bases fitting TRBD2. The CDR3 spells CASSFNPSGNNEQFF. The DNA of the CDR3 is TGTGCCAGCAGCTTTAATCCTAGCGGTAACAATGAGCAGTTCTTC. The full variable domain, in which reference TRBV7-6 and TRBJ2-1 provide the parts outside the CDR3, is GAGVSQSPRYKVTKRGQDVALRCDPISGHVSLYWYRQALGQGPEFLTYFNYEAQQDKSGLPNDRFSAERPEGSISTLTIQRTEQRDSAMYRCASSFNPSGNNEQFFGPGTRLTVL.